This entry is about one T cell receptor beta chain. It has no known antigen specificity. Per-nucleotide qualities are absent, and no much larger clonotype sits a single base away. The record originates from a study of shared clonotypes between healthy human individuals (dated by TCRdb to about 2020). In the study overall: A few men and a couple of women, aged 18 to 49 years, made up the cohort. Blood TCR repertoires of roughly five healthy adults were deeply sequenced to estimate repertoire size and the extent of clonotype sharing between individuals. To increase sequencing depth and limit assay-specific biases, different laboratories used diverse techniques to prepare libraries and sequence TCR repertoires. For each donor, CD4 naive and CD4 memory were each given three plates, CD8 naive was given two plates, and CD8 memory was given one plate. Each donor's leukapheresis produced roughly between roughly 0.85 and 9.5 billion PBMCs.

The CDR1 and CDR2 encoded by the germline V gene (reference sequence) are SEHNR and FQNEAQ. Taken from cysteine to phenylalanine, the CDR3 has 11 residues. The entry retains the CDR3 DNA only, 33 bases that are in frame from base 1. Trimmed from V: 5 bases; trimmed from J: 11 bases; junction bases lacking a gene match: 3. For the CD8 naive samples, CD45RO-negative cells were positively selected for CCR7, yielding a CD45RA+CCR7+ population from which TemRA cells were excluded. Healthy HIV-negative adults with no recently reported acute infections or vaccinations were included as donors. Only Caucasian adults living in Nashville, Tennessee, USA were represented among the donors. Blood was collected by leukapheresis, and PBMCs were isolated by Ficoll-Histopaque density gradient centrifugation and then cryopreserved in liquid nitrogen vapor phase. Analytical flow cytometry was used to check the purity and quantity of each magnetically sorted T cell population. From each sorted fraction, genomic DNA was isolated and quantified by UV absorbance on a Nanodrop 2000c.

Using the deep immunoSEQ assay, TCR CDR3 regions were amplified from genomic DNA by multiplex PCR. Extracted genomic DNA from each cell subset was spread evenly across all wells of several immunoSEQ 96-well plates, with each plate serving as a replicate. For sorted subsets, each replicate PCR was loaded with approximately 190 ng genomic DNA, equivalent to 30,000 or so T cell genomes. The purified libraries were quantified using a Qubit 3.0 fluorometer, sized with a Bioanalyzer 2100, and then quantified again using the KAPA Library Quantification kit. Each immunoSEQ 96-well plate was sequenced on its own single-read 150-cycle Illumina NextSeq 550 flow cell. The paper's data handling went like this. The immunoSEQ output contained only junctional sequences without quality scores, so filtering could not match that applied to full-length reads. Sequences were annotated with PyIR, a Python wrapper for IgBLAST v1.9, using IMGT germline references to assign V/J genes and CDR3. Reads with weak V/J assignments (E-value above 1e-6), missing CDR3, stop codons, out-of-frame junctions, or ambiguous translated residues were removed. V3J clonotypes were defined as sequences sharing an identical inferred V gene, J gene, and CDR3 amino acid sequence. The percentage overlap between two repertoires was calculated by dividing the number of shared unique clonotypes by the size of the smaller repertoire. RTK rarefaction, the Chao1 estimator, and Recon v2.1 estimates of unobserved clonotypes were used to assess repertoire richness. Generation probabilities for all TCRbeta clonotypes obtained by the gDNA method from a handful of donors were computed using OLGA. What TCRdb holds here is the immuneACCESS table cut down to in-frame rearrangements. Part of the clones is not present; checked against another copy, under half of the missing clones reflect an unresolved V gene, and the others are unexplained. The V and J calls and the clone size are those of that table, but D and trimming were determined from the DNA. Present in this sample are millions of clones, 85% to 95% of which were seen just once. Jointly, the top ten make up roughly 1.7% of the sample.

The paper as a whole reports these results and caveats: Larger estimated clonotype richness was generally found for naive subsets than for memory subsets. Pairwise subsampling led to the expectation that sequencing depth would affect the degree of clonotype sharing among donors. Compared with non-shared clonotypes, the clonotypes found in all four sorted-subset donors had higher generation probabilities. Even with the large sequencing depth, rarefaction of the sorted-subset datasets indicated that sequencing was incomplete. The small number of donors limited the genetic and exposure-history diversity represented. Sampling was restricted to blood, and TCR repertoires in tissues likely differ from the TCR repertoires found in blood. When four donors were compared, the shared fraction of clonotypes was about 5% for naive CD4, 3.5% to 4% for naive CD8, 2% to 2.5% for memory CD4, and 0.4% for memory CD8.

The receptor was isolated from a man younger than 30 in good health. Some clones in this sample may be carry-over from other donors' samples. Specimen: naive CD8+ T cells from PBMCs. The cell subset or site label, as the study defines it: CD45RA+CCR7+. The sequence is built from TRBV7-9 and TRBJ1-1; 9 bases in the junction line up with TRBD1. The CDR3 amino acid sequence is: CASSPGQGAFF. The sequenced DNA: TGTGCCAGCAGCCCTGGACAGGGGGCTTTCTTT.